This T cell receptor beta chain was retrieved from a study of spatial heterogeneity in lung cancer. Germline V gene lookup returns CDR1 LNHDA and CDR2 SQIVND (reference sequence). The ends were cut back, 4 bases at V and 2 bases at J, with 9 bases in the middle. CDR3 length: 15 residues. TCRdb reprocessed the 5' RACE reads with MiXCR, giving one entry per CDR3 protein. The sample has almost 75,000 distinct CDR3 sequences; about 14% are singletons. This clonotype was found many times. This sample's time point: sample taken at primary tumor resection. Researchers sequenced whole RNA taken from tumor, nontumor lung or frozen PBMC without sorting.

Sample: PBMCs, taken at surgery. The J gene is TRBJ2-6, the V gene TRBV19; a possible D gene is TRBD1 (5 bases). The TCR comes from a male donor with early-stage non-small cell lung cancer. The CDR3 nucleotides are TGTGCCAGTAGTAATAGGGGCGCTGGGGCCAACGTCCTGACTTTC. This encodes CASSNRGAGANVLTF. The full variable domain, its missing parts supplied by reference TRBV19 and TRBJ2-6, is DGGITQSPKYLFRKEGQNVTLSCEQNLNHDAMYWYRQDPGQGLRLIYYSQIVNDFQKGDIAEGYSVSREKKESFPLTVTSAQKNPTAFYLCASSNRGAGANVLTFGAGSRLTVL.